The 11 T cell receptor beta chains below were found in one sample sequenced in a study of cytomegalovirus exposure and HLA in healthy donors. Vbeta (60) and Jbeta (13) primers were used in the PCR. Only in-frame clones appear in the TCRdb table, and some are missing; sequencing was by immunoSEQ multiplex PCR. Among 200,000 to 250,000 clones listed, 80% to 90% were seen once. The specimen sequenced was PBMCs. These receptors were obtained from a man younger than 40 in good health and CMV-seronegative.

The chain combines TRBV7-6 with TRBJ2-7; D may be TRBD2 (5 bases). Germline CDR1 is SGHVS and CDR2 is FNYEAQ. Trimming stripped 5 bases from V and 5 bases from J, with 16 bases between. The CDR3 runs to 14 residues. CDR3 residues: CASSASPLTHEQYF. In nucleotides, the CDR3 is TGTGCCAGCAGCGCTAGCCCTCTAACCCACGAGCAGTACTTC.

The chain links TRBV4-3 to TRBJ2-1; possible D gene TRBD2, 5 bases. CDR1 LGHNA and CDR2 YSLEER come from the germline V gene. Trimming took 0 bases from V and 8 from J, leaving 14 bases between them. The CDR3 is 15 residues long. CDR3: CASSQERGKWDEQFF. The CDR3 coding sequence is TGCGCCAGCAGCCAAGAAAGAGGGAAGTGGGATGAGCAGTTCTTC.

The V gene is TRBV27, the J gene TRBJ1-4, with D tentatively TRBD1 (5 bases). CDR3 length: 14 amino acids. CDR1 and CDR2 from the germline V gene are MNHEY and SMNVEV (reference sequence). V was pared by 5 bases and J by 8 bases, with 15 bases between. This chain's CDR3 is CASSRTGNDEKLFF. CDR3 coding DNA: TGTGCCAGCAGTCGAACAGGTAACGACGAAAAACTGTTTTTT. Full variable domain (outside the CDR3, taken from reference TRBV27 and TRBJ1-4): EAQVTQNPRYLITVTGKKLTVTCSQNMNHEYMSWYRQDPGLGLRQIYYSMNVEVTDKGDVPEGYKVSRKEKRNFPLILESPSPNQTSLYFCASSRTGNDEKLFFGSGTQLSVL.

The gene calls are TRBV28 and TRBJ1-2; no reliable D call. V was shortened by 8 bases and J by 6 bases, with 16 bases between the two germline ends. Germline V gene lookup returns CDR1 MDHEN and CDR2 SYDVKM. This CDR3 region has 13 residues. The CDR3 loop reads CASVGRVSNGYTF. The CDR3 DNA follows: TGTGCCAGCGTGGGCCGAGTGTCGAATGGCTACACCTTC.

This chain joins TRBV19 and TRBJ2-7; 7 positions agree with TRBD1. The V gene's germline CDR1 is LNHDA and CDR2 SQIVND (reference sequence). The trim removed 1 base at V and 0 bases at J, leaving 6 bases unmatched. The CDR3 loop spans 16 amino acids. This CDR3 reads CASSIGTGTVSYEQYF. CDR3 nucleotides: TGTGCCAGTAGTATAGGGACCGGGACAGTCTCCTACGAGCAGTACTTC.

The chain employs TRBV6-5 and TRBJ2-7, with unresolved D. This CDR3 has 13 residues. Germline V gene lookup returns CDR1 MNHEY and CDR2 SVGAGI. The ends were cut back, 2 bases at V and 0 bases at J, with 5 bases in the middle. The CDR3 loop reads CASSYAGSYEQYF. The DNA for the CDR3 is TGTGCCAGCAGTTACGCAGGCTCCTACGAGCAGTACTTC.

The V gene is TRBV10-1, the J gene TRBJ2-6; D gene uncertain. The germline CDR1 and CDR2 sequences are WNHNN and SYGVQD (reference sequence). V was pared by 5 bases and J by 2 bases, with 10 bases between. The CDR3 consists of 15 residues. The CDR3 coding sequence is TGCGCCAGCAGTAATGAGGCGGCTGGGGCCAACGTCCTGACTTTC. It codes for CASSNEAAGANVLTF.

The genes are TRBV7-3 and TRBJ2-2; perhaps TRBD1 as D (6 bases). V was clipped by 4 bases and J by 4 bases, with 10 bases between them. Germline CDR1 and CDR2: SGHTA and FQGTGA. The CDR3 length is 14 residues. The CDR3 sequence is CASSSLDSTGELFF. The CDR3 DNA sequence: TGTGCCAGCAGCTCCTTGGACAGCACCGGGGAGCTGTTTTTT.

J is TRBJ2-3 and V is TRBV5-8; TRBD2 agrees at 12 bases. The CDR3 is made up of 16 amino acids. The V gene's germline CDR1 is SGHTS and CDR2 YDEGEE. V gave up 4 bases and J gave up 1 base; unmatched junction bases: 4. Here the CDR3 DNA reads TGTGCCAGCAGCGGGTGGACTAGCGGGGGCACAGATACGCAGTATTTT. It encodes CASSGWTSGGTDTQYF.

This chain uses TRBV28 with TRBJ2-1; perhaps TRBD2 as D (6 bases). The V gene lost 6 bases and the J gene lost 1 base, with 13 bases spanning the gap. The CDR3 has 15 residues. Looked up from germline, CDR1 is MDHEN and CDR2 is SYDVKM. The DNA for the CDR3 is TGTGCCAGCAGCTCCATAGCGGAATCCTACAATGAGCAGTTCTTC. Translation gives CASSSIAESYNEQFF. Drawing the rest from reference TRBV28 and TRBJ2-1, the complete variable domain is DVKVTQSSRYLVKRTGEKVFLECVQDMDHENMFWYRQDPGLGLRLIYFSYDVKMKEKGDIPEGYSVSREKKERFSLILESASTNQTSMYLCASSSIAESYNEQFFGPGTRLTVL.

The chain joins TRBV5-1 to TRBJ1-1; D not resolved. The length of the CDR3 is 13 residues. The germline V and J ends were trimmed by 2 bases and 1 base, with 6 bases remaining between them. Germline V gene sequence: CDR1 SGHRS, CDR2 YFSETQ. CDR3 region: CASSFEQNTEAFF. CDR3 nucleotide sequence: TGCGCCAGCAGCTTTGAACAGAACACTGAAGCTTTCTTT.